The rows below give T cell receptor beta chains drawn from one sample of a study of shared clonotypes between healthy human individuals. The data were produced by immunoSEQ multiplex PCR, yet TCRdb's version contains in-frame clones alone and is incomplete. The sample gives roughly 2.1 million clones, just over 90% of which show up once; under 2% is in the top ten. Input material: naive CD8+ T cells from PBMCs. The receptor source for this set is a man younger than 35 in good health. Some clones in this sample may be carry-over from other donors' samples. CDR3s include the opening cysteine and the closing phenylalanine or tryptophan. A D gene is named only where the DNA matches it firmly. Expanded clones are given a class, and other clones once, few, many or no size at all.

j_gene | d_gene | abundance | v_gene | CDR3nt | CDR3aa
TRBJ2-7 | TRBD2 | NA | TRBV7-9 | TGTGCCAGCAGCTTATCACGCCCTGGGACTAGCCTTCACGAGCAGTACTTC | CASSLSRPGTSLHEQYF
TRBJ2-1 | NA | NA | TRBV5-4 | TGTGCCAGCAGCCGGAGTAACAATGAGCAGTTCTTC | CASSRSNNEQFF
TRBJ2-7 | NA | NA | TRBV19 | TGTGCCAGTAGTGCGGGACAGAACTACGAGCAGTACTTC | CASSAGQNYEQYF
TRBJ2-1 | NA | NA | TRBV25-1 | TGTGCCAGCTCCTGGCCTAGCTCCTACAATGAGCAGTTCTTC | CASSWPSSYNEQFF
TRBJ2-7 | TRBD2 | NA | TRBV7-2 | TGTGCCAGCAGCTCCCTCACTAGCGGGCCAGCCTACGAGCAGTACTTC | CASSSLTSGPAYEQYF
TRBJ1-2 | NA | NA | TRBV11-2 | TGTGCCAGCAGTCCCCGTAGCTATGGCTACACCTTC | CASSPRSYGYTF
TRBJ2-2 | TRBD1 | NA | TRBV27 | TGTGCCAGCAGTCAATACAGGGGGCTAGGCGGGGAGCTGTTTTTT | CASSQYRGLGGELFF
TRBJ1-3 | NA | NA | TRBV5-1 | TGCGCCAGCAGCCAAGCAGAACCGAGCTCTGGAAACACCATATATTTT | CASSQAEPSSGNTIYF
TRBJ2-7 | NA | NA | TRBV29-1 | TGCAGCGTTCGAGTTGGTAACTCCTACGAGCAGTACTTC | CSVRVGNSYEQYF
TRBJ1-1 | NA | NA | TRBV29-1 | TGCAGCGTGACCATGAACACTGAAGCTTTCTTT | CSVTMNTEAFF
TRBJ2-2 | NA | NA | TRBV11-3 | TGTGCCAGCAGCGAAGACACCGGGGAGCTGTTTTTT | CASSEDTGELFF
TRBJ2-3 | TRBD2 | NA | TRBV14 | TGTGCCAGCAGCCGAGGACTAGCGGGAGCAGGCACAGATACGCAGTATTTT | CASSRGLAGAGTDTQYF
TRBJ2-1 | TRBD2 | NA | TRBV9 | TGTGCCAGCAGCGTTTCGGGGAGGGCGAATGAGCAGTTCTTC | CASSVSGRANEQFF
TRBJ2-7 | NA | NA | TRBV6-1 | TGTGCCAGCAGTGAACCCACCTCAAGGGGCGGAACCTACGAGCAGTACTTC | CASSEPTSRGGTYEQYF
TRBJ2-2 | NA | NA | TRBV4-3 | TGCGCCAGCAGAGACCAAACCGGGGAGCTGTTTTTT | CASRDQTGELFF
TRBJ2-3 | TRBD2 | NA | TRBV5-4 | TGTGCCAGCAGCCCTCGGACTAGCGGGCGCTGGACAGATACGCAGTATTTT | CASSPRTSGRWTDTQYF
TRBJ2-1 | TRBD2 | once | TRBV7-3 | TGTGCCAGCAGCCGAAGCGGGGGCACTGGGGATGAGCAGTTCTTC | CASSRSGGTGDEQFF
TRBJ2-5 | NA | NA | TRBV28 | TGTGCCAGCAGTTCCCTCCCCCAAGAGACCCAGTACTTC | CASSSLPQETQYF
TRBJ1-4 | TRBD1 | NA | TRBV5-8 | TGTGCCAGCAGCTGGCAGGGGGATCTCGAGGGAACTAATGAAAAACTGTTTTTT | CASSWQGDLEGTNEKLFF
TRBJ1-1 | NA | once | TRBV5-6 | TGTGCCAGCAGCTTGTCGTCCGTCTCTGAAGCTTTCTTT | CASSLSSVSEAFF
TRBJ2-1 | TRBD1 | once | TRBV29-1 | TGCAGCGCAGAACCGGGACAGGGGGCCTACAATGAGCAGTTCTTC | CSAEPGQGAYNEQFF